This T cell receptor beta chain was captured by sequencing in a study of T cells expressing NK-cell markers. The study's findings and limits: A few donors likewise had their CD3+CD56-NKG2C+ fraction led by these clonotypes.

Generation of TCR beta cDNA was performed by 5'RACE template switching incorporating UMIs. TCRdb re-called the 5' RACE reads; one entry per CDR3 protein, DNA not given. The ten most abundant clones cover approximately 3.5% of a sample with 500,000 to 700,000 distinct CDR3 sequences. A remark on this clonotype: Its specificity is not known.

Germline CDR1 SGHVS, CDR2 FQNEAQ. This CDR3 has 16 residues. The chain combines TRBV7-8 with TRBJ2-2; the D gene TCRdb calls, TRBD1, cannot be checked with no DNA. Sequencing was carried out using blood T cells: a sorted CD56 or NKG2C T cell subset, CD4+ or CD8+ T cells, or bulk PBMC T cells (not recorded which). The TCR sequence derives from a man aged 18 to 29 in good health. This chain's CDR3 is CASRERDDGVTGELFF.